The 25 T cell receptor beta chains below were found in one sample sequenced in a study of regulatory T cells in long-lasting Graves disease. The sample's time point: newly diagnosed GD, antithyroid drugs for less than 3 months. PBMC RNA was the source of the TCR library. Libraries of TCR beta came from iRepertoire HTBI primers plus Arm-PCR of CDR3 regions. MiXCR, run by TCRdb on the multiplex PCR reads, gives a single entry per CDR3 protein. The sample lists a few hundred thousand distinct CDR3 sequences, around 16% occurring once. The same data also went into a second study, on T cells in Graves' hyperthyroidism and ophthalmopathy.

The sequencing used peripheral blood mononuclear cells (PBMCs), collected at new diagnosis, from a patient treated with antithyroid drugs. All receptors come from a woman between 35 and 50 years old with Graves disease.

This clonotype was observed a handful of times. With a much larger clone just one base away, this may be a read error. V usage is TRBV2 and J usage is TRBJ2-3; 11 nucleotides align to TRBD2. Germline assignment: CDR1 SNHLY and CDR2 FYNNEI. This CDR3 comprises 17 residues. The CDR3 spells CANSKTSGTLALDTQYF. Here the CDR3 DNA reads TGTGCCAACAGTAAGACTAGCGGGACCCTAGCTTTGGATACGCAGTATTTT. Combining the CDR3 with reference TRBV2 and TRBJ2-3 gives the whole variable domain EPEVTQTPSHQVTQMGQEVILRCVPISNHLYFYWYRQILGQKVEFLVSFYNNEISEKSEIFDDQFSVERPDGSNFTLKIRSTKLEDSAMYFCANSKTSGTLALDTQYFGPGTRLTVL.

This clonotype was observed at least ten times. The chain joins TRBV2 to TRBJ1-5, with D hard to call. From germline, CDR1 is SNHLY and CDR2 FYNNEI. This CDR3 is 14 amino acids long. V was clipped by 4 bases and J by 3 bases, with 10 bases between them. CDR3 loop: CASSGNNLNQPQHF. CDR3 bases: TGTGCCAGCAGTGGGAACAACCTCAATCAGCCCCAGCATTTT. The full variable domain, in which reference TRBV2 and TRBJ1-5 provide the parts outside the CDR3, is EPEVTQTPSHQVTQMGQEVILRCVPISNHLYFYWYRQILGQKVEFLVSFYNNEISEKSEIFDDQFSVERPDGSNFTLKIRSTKLEDSAMYFCASSGNNLNQPQHFGDGTRLSIL.

This chain joins TRBV24-1 and TRBJ2-3, with TRBD2 matching over 8 bases. Per the germline V gene, CDR1 is KGHDR and CDR2 is SFDVKD. This CDR3 has 14 amino acids. With V trimmed by 5 bases and J by 6 bases, 6 bases remained unmatched. The CDR3 DNA sequence: TGTGCCACCAGTGGCGGGAGGCCGGCGGATACGCAGTATTTT. It encodes CATSGGRPADTQYF.

This clonotype has more than one count but fewer than ten. The gene calls are TRBV5-1 and TRBJ2-2; D perhaps matches TRBD1 (5 bases). Looked up from germline, CDR1 is SGHRS and CDR2 is YFSETQ. The V gene lost 4 bases and the J gene lost 0 bases, with 10 bases spanning the gap. This CDR3 spans 15 amino acids. This CDR3 is CASSDARANTGELFF. DNA for the CDR3: TGCGCCAGCAGCGACGCCAGGGCGAACACCGGGGAGCTGTTTTTT.

This clonotype was counted at least ten times. V and J are TRBV13 and TRBJ2-1; D might be TRBD1 (5 bases). The CDR3 consists of 16 residues. Germline V CDR1 and CDR2: PRHDT, FYEKMQ (reference sequence). With 4 bases removed from V and 0 bases from J, the gap between germline ends came to 13 bases. The CDR3 nucleotides are TGTGCCAGCAGCTCCCAGGGTCCAAGCTCCTACAATGAGCAGTTCTTC. Translation: CASSSQGPSSYNEQFF.

This clonotype has a count of ten or more. The chain combines TRBV11-2 with TRBJ2-1; a weak D match, TRBD2 (5 bases). V dropped 2 bases and J dropped 8 bases, with 7 bases sitting between them. Per germline, CDR1 SGHAT and CDR2 FQNNGV. CDR3 length equals 12 residues. The CDR3 sequence is CASSLLAYEQFF. The CDR3 bases are TGTGCCAGCAGCTTATTAGCGTATGAGCAGTTCTTC.

This clonotype appeared a few times. In nucleotides, the CDR3 is TGCGCCAGCAGGCCATCTCCGGGACAGATCTCCTACGAGCAGTACTTC. Translating it yields CASRPSPGQISYEQYF. The chain recombines TRBV5-1 with TRBJ2-7; 7 bases fit TRBD1. This CDR3 spans 16 amino acids. Trimming at V came to 5 bases and at J to 0 bases, leaving 11 bases not matched to a gene. The germline V gene has CDR1 SGHRS and CDR2 YFSETQ.

Many counts were recorded for this clonotype. The chain uses TRBV11-3 and TRBJ2-3; D may be TRBD2 (5 bases). The V gene lost 5 bases and the J gene lost 5 bases, with 17 bases spanning the gap. This CDR3 spans 15 amino acids. The germline V gene encodes CDR1 SGHNT and CDR2 YENEEA. The CDR3 sequence: CASSPPLGSRDTQYF. DNA of the CDR3: TGTGCCAGCAGCCCTCCCTTGGGGAGTCGAGATACGCAGTATTTT.

This clonotype was found many times. The CDR3: CASRWGRNNEQFF. Written as DNA, the CDR3 is TGTGCCAGCAGGTGGGGACGGAACAATGAGCAGTTCTTC. The J gene is TRBJ2-1, the V gene TRBV2; D could derive from TRBD1 or TRBD2 (5 bases each). Trimming pared 6 bases from V and 5 bases from J, leaving 11 bases between. There are 13 residues in the CDR3. Germline CDR1 and CDR2: SNHLY and FYNNEI.

This clonotype was observed at least ten times. The genes are TRBV6-1 and TRBJ1-2, with D perhaps matching TRBD1 (5 bases). Germline V gene sequence: CDR1 MNHNS, CDR2 SASEGT. Trimming shortened V by 7 bases and J by 4 bases, and 19 bases separated the two germline ends. CDR3 size: 15 residues. CDR3 residues: CASKEGTGRVYGYTF. The CDR3 DNA reads as TGTGCCAGCAAGGAGGGAACAGGACGGGTCTATGGCTACACCTTC.

This clonotype was found many times. The chain links TRBV11-2 to TRBJ2-1, with D unclear. The V end was cut by 0 bases, the J end by 11 bases, with 11 bases between. CDR1 is SGHAT and CDR2 is FQNNGV in the germline V gene. The CDR3 is made up of 13 amino acids. The CDR3 sequence: CASSLDNRSQQFF. DNA for the CDR3: TGTGCCAGCAGCTTAGATAACCGCTCACAGCAGTTCTTC. The full variable domain, with the rest looked up from reference TRBV11-2 and TRBJ2-1, is EAGVAQSPRYKIIEKRQSVAFWCNPISGHATLYWYQQILGQGPKLLIQFQNNGVVDDSQLPKDRFSAERLKGVDSTLKIQPAKLEDSAVYLCASSLDNRSQQFFGPGTRLTVL.

This clonotype was seen at least ten times. The V gene is TRBV6-2 or TRBV6-3, the J gene TRBJ2-7; D not certain. Per germline, CDR1 MNHEY and CDR2 SVGEGT. This CDR3 contains 11 residues. V lost 5 bases to trimming and J lost 5 bases, with 7 bases between them. The CDR3 region has the DNA TGTGCCAGCAGTGCTACGAACGAGCAGTACTTC. It codes for CASSATNEQYF.

This clonotype was detected many times. This chain links TRBV15 with TRBJ2-6; D is possibly TRBD1 or TRBD2 (5 bases each). Germline V gene lookup returns CDR1 LNHNV and CDR2 YYDKDF (reference sequence). CDR3 length: 15 residues. V was trimmed by 2 bases and J by 9 bases, leaving 14 bases between them. CDR3 in amino acids: CATSRSGTRVNVLTF. Written as DNA, the CDR3 is TGTGCCACCAGCAGATCCGGGACCCGCGTCAACGTCCTGACTTTC.

The chain combines TRBV27 with TRBJ2-7, with D perhaps matching TRBD2 (6 bases). V lost 7 bases to trimming and J lost 4 bases, with 17 bases between them. Germline CDR1 MNHEY, CDR2 SMNVEV (reference sequence). The length of the CDR3 is 14 residues. CDR3 DNA: TGTGCCAGCACTCTCAGGAGGGCCTGGTACGAGCAGTACTTC. Its translation: CASTLRRAWYEQYF.

This clonotype has a single count. This could be a read error, since a much larger clone is one nucleotide away. V and J are TRBV2 and TRBJ2-1; TRBD1 matches 9 bases. This CDR3 has 15 residues. Germline V gives CDR1 SNHLY, CDR2 FYNNEI. As DNA, the CDR3 is TGTGCCAGCAGCGCTGACAGGGGGGGTTACAATGGGCAGTTCTTC. Protein sequence: CASSADRGGYNGQFF.

Ten or more counts support this clonotype. This sequence joins TRBV12-3 or TRBV12-4 and TRBJ2-3; D tentatively fits TRBD1 or TRBD2 (7 bases each). V lost 5 bases to trimming and J lost 0 bases, with 15 bases between them. This CDR3 comprises 16 residues. Written as DNA, the CDR3 is TGTGCCAGCAGTCCCGGGGGGACAGTCAGCACAGATACGCAGTATTTT. Residues: CASSPGGTVSTDTQYF.

This chain connects TRBV4-3 to TRBJ2-3; D is unresolved. The V end lost 0 bases, the J end lost 0 bases, and 7 bases lay between the germline ends. Germline V CDR1 and CDR2: LGHNA, YSLEER. The length of the CDR3 is 15 residues. The CDR3 bases are TGCGCCAGCAGCCAAGAAGAGACTAGCACAGATACGCAGTATTTT. This gives the protein CASSQEETSTDTQYF.

This clonotype was observed a few times. The chain carries TRBV9 and TRBJ2-2; D possibly corresponds to TRBD2 (6 bases). The CDR3 is 15 residues long. Trimming took off 3 bases at V and 0 bases at J, with 9 bases between the two ends. Germline CDR1 reads SGDLS; CDR2 reads YYNGEE. The CDR3 region is CASSAEGSNTGELFF. In nucleotides, the CDR3 is TGTGCCAGCAGCGCGGAGGGATCGAACACCGGGGAGCTGTTTTTT.

Worth noting for this clonotype: Given a much more abundant clone one base away, this may be a read error. The CDR3 does not end in the conserved phenylalanine or tryptophan, so this is likely a read error. The V call is TRBV27, the J call TRBJ2-1, with a weak D call TRBD2 (6 bases). The CDR3 is made up of 14 amino acids. The V and J ends lost 6 bases and 4 bases respectively, with 13 bases between them. CDR1 MNHEY and CDR2 SMNVEV come from the germline V gene (reference sequence). The CDR3 DNA reads TGTGCCAGCAGCCAGGTAGCGGCTTACAATGAGCAGTTCTCC. Its translation: CASSQVAAYNEQFS.

This clonotype occurred many times. The gene calls are TRBV5-1 and TRBJ2-3, with 9 positions matching TRBD1. There are 14 residues in the CDR3. With 5 bases clipped from V and 4 bases from J, the junction kept 5 bases outside the gene matches. CDR1 SGHRS and CDR2 YFSETQ come from the germline V gene. The CDR3 loop is CASRATGGADTQYF. DNA of the CDR3: TGCGCCAGCAGAGCTACAGGGGGCGCAGATACGCAGTATTTT.

This clonotype came up a few times. The gene calls are TRBV19 and TRBJ2-7, with D perhaps matching TRBD2 (6 bases). With 3 bases removed from V and 9 bases from J, the gap between germline ends came to 12 bases. The CDR3 sequence is 12 residues long. CDR1 is LNHDA and CDR2 is SQIVND in the germline V gene (reference sequence). The CDR3 sequence: CASSIGGERQYF. CDR3 in DNA: TGTGCCAGTAGTATCGGCGGGGAAAGGCAGTACTTC.

This clonotype was seen many times. The chain carries TRBV12-3 or TRBV12-4 and TRBJ2-3; no firm D call. Trimming removed 7 bases at V and 5 bases at J, with 10 bases between. This CDR3 is built from 12 residues. CDR3: CASTPIGDTQYF. DNA of the CDR3: TGTGCCAGCACCCCTATTGGAGATACGCAGTATTTT.

Ten or more counts support this clonotype. The J gene is TRBJ2-7, the V gene TRBV7-2; 8 bases are shared with TRBD1. Trimming removed 1 base from V and 7 bases from J; junction bases left unmatched: 9. Germline CDR1 reads SGHTA; CDR2 reads FQGNSA. CDR3 length equals 15 residues. The chain's CDR3 is CASSLGQGNAGEQYF. The CDR3 DNA reads as TGTGCCAGCAGCTTAGGACAGGGGAATGCGGGTGAGCAGTACTTC.

This clonotype was seen a handful of times. This may be a read error, as it is one base from a much larger clone. This chain links TRBV6-2 or TRBV6-3 with TRBJ2-5; 8 nucleotides agree with TRBD1. This CDR3 contains 18 residues. CDR1 MNHEY and CDR2 SVGEGT come from the germline V gene. V shed 5 bases and J 7 bases; nucleotides not matched to a gene: 21. CDR3 residues: CASSEGVGAGGAVATQYF. The CDR3 DNA reads TGTGCCAGCAGTGAAGGGGTTGGCGCAGGGGGCGCGGTGGCGACCCAGTACTTC.

This clonotype appeared many times. This chain uses TRBV11-2 with TRBJ2-3; no clear D. The CDR3 loop spans 15 amino acids. Between the trimmed V and J ends, which lost 0 bases and 0 bases, there was a span of 7 bases. Germline lookup yields CDR1 SGHAT and CDR2 FQNNGV. The DNA for the CDR3 is TGTGCCAGCAGCTTAGAAGGGTGGAGCACAGATACGCAGTATTTT. Protein sequence: CASSLEGWSTDTQYF.